This record covers a single T cell receptor (beta chain). What it binds is unknown. This clone may be a read error of a much larger clone one base away. CDR3 length equals 10 residues. Germline CDR1 ENHRY, CDR2 SYGVKD. The data belong to a study of regulatory T cells in long-lasting Graves disease. iRepertoire HTBI primers and Arm-PCR of CDR3 regions built TCR beta libraries. TCRdb reprocessed the multiplex PCR reads with MiXCR, giving one entry per CDR3 protein. The sample holds around 460,000 distinct CDR3 sequences, about 22% seen once. The time point is: persistent/refractory GD, antithyroid drugs over 5 years with positive TRAb. There was RNA extracted from PBMCs, and the TCR library was made from it. As a group, patients came from one endocrinology department in Xi'an, China. Findings of the study overall: The TCR repertoire of persistent Graves' patients was less diverse than that of newly diagnosed ones.

The chain has TRBV10-3 and TRBJ2-5, with unresolved D. Sequences were derived from peripheral blood mononuclear cells (PBMCs), sampled when the disease was refractory, from a patient treated with antithyroid drugs. The origin of this receptor is a female donor with Graves disease. CDR3 DNA sequence: TGTTTGGCAGGAACAGAGACCCAGTACTTC. Translating gives CLAGTETQYF.